These 24 T cell receptor beta chains share one sample of origin, sequenced in a study of cytomegalovirus exposure and HLA in healthy donors (dated by TCRdb to 2015 to 2018). The protocol used for the library was the immunoSEQ multiplex PCR assay. For the multiplex PCR, a mixture combining 60 forward primers for TCR Vbeta segments and 13 reverse primers for TCR Jbeta segments was used. TCRdb mirrors the immuneACCESS table, restricted to in-frame sequences. Some clones are absent from its copies; in checked studies, under half trace to an unresolved V gene, and the reason for the others is unknown. The sample table shows about 170,000 clones, and over 80% are seen once. The leading ten clones occupy 0.95% to 1.5% of the sample. The source material was PBMCs. The receptors here all came from a boy aged 2 to 9 in good health and CMV-seronegative.

This clone was recorded a few times. This CDR3 reads CASSLVGLASSYNEQFF. The CDR3 DNA sequence: TGTGCCAGCAGCTTAGTGGGTTTAGCGAGCTCCTACAATGAGCAGTTCTTC. The chain uses TRBV7-2 and TRBJ2-1, with D maybe TRBD2 (5 bases). This CDR3 is 17 amino acids long. The V gene lost 1 base and the J gene lost 0 bases, with 13 bases spanning the gap. The germline CDR1 and CDR2 sequences are SGHTA and FQGNSA. Looking up the rest from reference TRBV7-2 and TRBJ2-1 gives the full variable domain: GAGVSQSPSNKVTEKGKDVELRCDPISGHTALYWYRQSLGQGLEFLIYFQGNSAPDKSGLPSDRFSAERTGGSVSTLTIQRTQQEDSAVYLCASSLVGLASSYNEQFFGPGTRLTVL.

The chain has TRBV4-3 and TRBJ1-3; perhaps TRBD1 as D (5 bases). The germline V and J ends were trimmed by 0 bases and 0 bases, with 9 bases remaining between them. The CDR3 is 16 residues long. CDR1 LGHNA and CDR2 YSLEER come from the germline V gene. This chain's CDR3 is CASSQDYRSSGNTIYF. For the CDR3, the DNA is TGCGCCAGCAGCCAAGATTACAGGAGCTCTGGAAACACCATATATTTT.

The gene calls are TRBV6-5 and TRBJ2-3, with D tentatively TRBD2 (5 bases). V lost 2 bases, J lost 4 bases, and 10 bases lay in between. CDR3 length: 14 residues. Germline values: CDR1 MNHEY, CDR2 SVGAGI. CDR3 bases: TGTGCCAGCAGTTACGGTCGGGGATCAGATACGCAGTATTTT. Encoded protein: CASSYGRGSDTQYF.

The rearrangement links TRBV5-6 to TRBJ2-1; 9 nucleotides agree with TRBD2. Germline-derived CDR1 and CDR2 are SGHDT and YYEEEE. V was pared by 2 bases and J by 7 bases, with 4 bases of the junction left unmatched. The CDR3 totals 14 residues. Written as DNA, the CDR3 is TGTGCCAGCAGCTTTGGACTAGCGAGTAATGAGCAGTTCTTC. Translation gives CASSFGLASNEQFF.

The V call is TRBV30, the J call TRBJ2-1; 13 positions match TRBD2. Germline CDR1 is GTSNPN and CDR2 is SVGIG (reference sequence). The V gene end was trimmed by 4 bases and the J gene end by 7 bases; junction bases not matched to a gene: 7. The CDR3 totals 15 residues. The DNA of the CDR3 is TGTGCCTGGAACCAACTAGCGGGAGGGCGGAATGAGCAGTTCTTC. Its protein product is CAWNQLAGGRNEQFF.

This clone was seen only a few times. CDR3 nucleotide sequence: TGTGCCAGTAGTGGGACCGGGACTAGCGGTTACCAAGAGACCCAGTACTTC. Its translation: CASSGTGTSGYQETQYF. This rearrangement joins TRBV19 to TRBJ2-5; 11 nucleotides match TRBD2. Unmatched junction bases numbered 8, after V lost 5 bases and J lost 0 bases. CDR3 length equals 17 residues. Germline V gene lookup returns CDR1 LNHDA and CDR2 SQIVND (reference sequence).

Turning to this clone: At one of its ends the junction is not consistent with the germline gene, which may arise from a read error. The chain is built from TRBV5-4 and TRBJ2-7; D gene unclear. The V gene's germline CDR1 is SGHNT and CDR2 YYREEE (reference sequence). This CDR3 spans 14 amino acids. For the CDR3, the DNA is TGTGCCAGCAGCCTGGGCGGTAGTCCCCGAGAGCTGTACTTC. Residues: CASSLGGSPRELYF.

The J gene is TRBJ1-2, the V gene TRBV30, with 8 bases aligning to TRBD1. The CDR3 consists of 12 residues. With V trimmed by 5 bases and J by 2 bases, 1 base remained unmatched. CDR1 and CDR2 (germline): GTSNPN, SVGIG (reference sequence). As DNA, the CDR3 is TGTGCCTGGGGACAGGGAAACTATGGCTACACCTTC. Translating it yields CAWGQGNYGYTF.

The genes are TRBV5-6 and TRBJ1-2; D is perhaps TRBD1 (5 bases). Trimming removed 4 bases from V and 8 bases from J, with 15 bases in between. CDR1 SGHDT and CDR2 YYEEEE come from the germline V gene. The CDR3 runs 13 residues. The CDR3 region is CASSPDSFGGYTF. The CDR3 coding sequence is TGTGCCAGCAGCCCTGACAGTTTCGGCGGCTACACCTTC.

V and J are TRBV7-9 and TRBJ2-7; 10 bases match TRBD1. The CDR3 loop spans 15 amino acids. V lost 5 bases, J lost 2 bases, and 6 bases stayed unmatched. The germline CDR1 and CDR2 sequences are SEHNR and FQNEAQ (reference sequence). CDR3 sequence (DNA): TGTGCCAGCAGCCCGGGACAGGGGTTGACCTACGAGCAGTACTTC. Its protein is CASSPGQGLTYEQYF.

The V gene is TRBV15, the J gene TRBJ2-5, with D maybe TRBD2 (6 bases). The germline CDR1 and CDR2 sequences are LNHNV and YYDKDF (reference sequence). This CDR3 region has 14 residues. Trimming took off 0 bases at V and 4 bases at J, with 9 bases between the two ends. The CDR3 here is CATSRDGRGETQYF. The CDR3 region has the DNA TGTGCCACCAGCAGAGACGGGCGGGGAGAGACCCAGTACTTC.

The V call is TRBV16, the J call TRBJ1-2; perhaps TRBD1 as D (5 bases). Germline lookup yields CDR1 KGHSY and CDR2 FQNENV. CDR3 size: 13 residues. Trimming pared 0 bases from V and 8 bases from J, leaving 10 bases between. In DNA form, the CDR3 reads TGTGCCAGCAGCCAATCCTCAGGGTCAGGCTACACCTTC. Amino acids: CASSQSSGSGYTF. Looking up the rest from reference TRBV16 and TRBJ1-2 gives the full variable domain: GEEVAQTPKHLVRGEGQKAKLYCAPIKGHSYVFWYQQVLKNEFKFLISFQNENVFDETGMPKERFSAKCLPNSPCSLEIQATKLEDSAVYFCASSQSSGSGYTFGSGTRLTVV.

This chain links TRBV27 with TRBJ2-2, with 7 bases lining up with TRBD2. V gave up 0 bases and J gave up 7 bases; unmatched junction bases: 5. This CDR3 comprises 15 residues. Germline lookup yields CDR1 MNHEY and CDR2 SMNVEV (reference sequence). CDR3 protein: CASSLSGGEGGELFF. CDR3 DNA sequence: TGTGCCAGCAGTTTATCGGGGGGGGAAGGCGGGGAGCTGTTTTTT.

V usage is TRBV5-1 and J usage is TRBJ1-2, with D tentatively TRBD1 (6 bases). With 2 bases removed from V and 4 bases from J, the gap between germline ends came to 9 bases. Germline lookup yields CDR1 SGHRS and CDR2 YFSETQ. The CDR3 totals 13 residues. The CDR3 DNA is TGCGCCAGCAGCTTATGGGGGCCCTATGGCTACACCTTC. It is translated as CASSLWGPYGYTF.

This rearrangement joins TRBV28 to TRBJ1-5, with a possible D match to TRBD1 (5 bases). In germline, CDR1 is MDHEN, CDR2 SYDVKM. This CDR3 region has 13 residues. Trimming took off 7 bases at V and 4 bases at J, with 11 bases between the two ends. CDR3 sequence (DNA): TGTGCCAGCACCCCGGGGGGAAATCAGCCCCAGCATTTT. This translates into CASTPGGNQPQHF.

This clone was seen a handful of times. The V call is TRBV27, the J call TRBJ2-7; 14 bases are a match to TRBD2. The CDR3 length is 15 residues. Germline V lookup: CDR1 MNHEY, CDR2 SMNVEV (reference sequence). Trimming took 6 bases from V and 3 from J; bases not matched to a gene: 4. As DNA, the CDR3 is TGTGCCAGCAGGACTAGCGGGAGGGCGGGCTACGAGCAGTACTTC. Its translation: CASRTSGRAGYEQYF.

This clone was recorded only once. CDR3 DNA sequence: TGTGCCTGGAGTGATGCGGGGGGCACAGATACGCAGTATTTT. Its translation: CAWSDAGGTDTQYF. V and J are TRBV30 and TRBJ2-3; 7 bases are a match to TRBD2. After removal of 1 base from V and 1 base from J, the junction contained 2 bases not matched to a gene. This CDR3 has 14 residues. Germline lookup yields CDR1 GTSNPN and CDR2 SVGIG (reference sequence).

In nucleotides, the CDR3 is TGTGCCAGCAGTGACGCGGTCTACGAGCAGTACTTC. Encoded protein: CASSDAVYEQYF. The chain couples TRBV2 to TRBJ2-7; D remains unclear. CDR3 length: 12 amino acids. CDR1 is SNHLY, CDR2 FYNNEI, per germline. The V gene lost 3 bases and the J gene lost 3 bases, with 6 bases spanning the gap.

Only a few counts were recorded for this clone. V gene TRBV4-1 combines with J gene TRBJ1-1; possible D gene TRBD1, 5 bases. V was cut by 4 bases and J by 5 bases, with 11 bases left in between. The CDR3 runs to 13 residues. CDR1 is MGHRA, CDR2 YSYEKL, per germline. In nucleotides, the CDR3 is TGCGCCAGCAGCCCCTTCGGGGGGACTGAAGCTTTCTTT. This sequence encodes CASSPFGGTEAFF.

V is TRBV6-1 and J is TRBJ2-7; D might be TRBD1 (7 bases). Trimming left V 0 bases short and J 0 bases short, with 15 bases between. CDR3 length equals 17 residues. Germline assignment: CDR1 MNHNS and CDR2 SASEGT. CDR3 amino acids: CASSEATGAGGSYEQYV. The DNA for the CDR3 is TGTGCCAGCAGTGAAGCTACGGGGGCAGGGGGCTCCTACGAGCAGTACGTC.

J is TRBJ2-3 and V is TRBV10-3; a possible D gene is TRBD2 (7 bases). CDR3 length: 14 amino acids. The V and J ends lost 6 bases and 2 bases respectively, with 12 bases between them. CDR1 and CDR2 from the germline V gene are ENHRY and SYGVKD. The CDR3 reads CAISRGAPTDTQYF. Written as DNA, the CDR3 is TGTGCCATCAGCCGGGGGGCCCCCACAGATACGCAGTATTTT.

DNA of the CDR3: TGTGCCAGCAGTGAACGAGGGCCCACCGGGGAGCTGTTTTTT. This translates into CASSERGPTGELFF. The gene calls are TRBV2 and TRBJ2-2, with D possibly TRBD2 on 5 matching bases. V lost 2 bases to trimming and J lost 4 bases, with 8 bases between them. CDR1 is SNHLY, CDR2 FYNNEI, per germline. This CDR3 contains 14 residues.

The chain joins TRBV21-1 to TRBJ2-3; TRBD2 is taken as the D call from the table, unchecked against the DNA. TRBV21-1 is reported as a pseudogene. This CDR3 has 16 amino acids. The CDR3, as DNA: TGTGCCAGCAGCAAAGAAGGGAGCGTCCACACAGATACGCAGTATTTT. It encodes CASSKEGSVHTDTQYF.

The V call is TRBV15, the J call TRBJ1-2, with 8 bases matching TRBD1. Trimming cost V 1 base and J 3 bases; bases outside gene matches: 4. The CDR3 runs to 15 residues. CDR1 is LNHNV, CDR2 YYDKDF, per germline (reference sequence). CDR3 nucleotide sequence: TGTGCCACCAGCAGAGCCGACAGGGGTGACTATGGCTACACCTTC. Translating it yields CATSRADRGDYGYTF.